The 8 T cell receptor beta chains reported below all come from one sample, sequenced in a study of CD8+ T cells in alopecia areata. RNA extraction was followed by reverse transcription into cDNA, which acted as the sequencing template. Repertoires were generated with immunoSEQ multiplex PCR, while TCRdb's copy carries only in-frame clones and drops some. The sample has about 76,000 clones, approximately 66% seen once; the top ten hold roughly a quarter. Treatment reported: oral pan-JAK inhibitor, 5-10 mg twice daily. The specimen was CD8+ T cells sorted from blood, collected at week 24, from a patient treated with tofacitinib. Every receptor here comes from a human donor with alopecia areata.

This sequence joins TRBV27 and TRBJ2-1, with D possibly matching TRBD2 (6 bases). CDR1 and CDR2 from the germline V gene are MNHEY and SMNVEV (reference sequence). The V and J ends lost 7 bases and 0 bases respectively, with 19 bases between them. The CDR3 runs to 17 residues. The CDR3 DNA reads as TGTGCCAGCATGATAGGATCGGGGGACTTCTCCTACAATGAGCAGTTCTTC. It is translated as CASMIGSGDFSYNEQFF.

The chain couples TRBV28 to TRBJ2-4; TRBD2 might be the D (5 bases). This CDR3 comprises 15 residues. Germline V CDR1 and CDR2: MDHEN, SYDVKM. Trimming removed 3 bases from V and 2 bases from J, with 11 bases in between. The CDR3 DNA is TGTGCCAGCAGTTTTCATCCGGGGACCAAAAACATTCAGTACTTC. Translating it yields CASSFHPGTKNIQYF. Full variable domain (rest looked up from reference TRBV28 and TRBJ2-4): DVKVTQSSRYLVKRTGEKVFLECVQDMDHENMFWYRQDPGLGLRLIYFSYDVKMKEKGDIPEGYSVSREKKERFSLILESASTNQTSMYLCASSFHPGTKNIQYFGAGTRLSVL.

To note about this clone: This sample also contains other DNA sequences that code for the same CDR3. The V and J genes are TRBV30 and TRBJ2-5; D unresolved. Germline CDR1 is GTSNPN and CDR2 is SVGIG (reference sequence). The CDR3 totals 11 residues. Trimming left V 3 bases short and J 5 bases short, with 7 bases between. The chain's CDR3 is CAWSDWETQYF. The CDR3, as DNA: TGTGCCTGGAGCGACTGGGAGACCCAGTACTTC.

The chain couples TRBV27 to TRBJ2-5; 9 bases match TRBD1. Germline V gives CDR1 MNHEY, CDR2 SMNVEV (reference sequence). The CDR3 runs to 17 residues. V shed 5 bases and J 0 bases; nucleotides not matched to a gene: 10. The CDR3 sequence is CASSLTTGGGYQETQYF. The CDR3 DNA is TGTGCCAGCAGTCTAACCACAGGGGGCGGCTACCAAGAGACCCAGTACTTC.

The chain employs TRBV29-1 and TRBJ2-1; weak D call: TRBD1 (6 bases). The CDR3 contains 11 residues. CDR1 and CDR2 from the germline V gene are SQVTM and ANQGSEA. The V and J ends lost 7 bases and 6 bases respectively, with 10 bases between them. CDR3 nucleotide sequence: TGCAGCGCCCTCAGGGGCAATGAGCAGTTCTTC. Its translation is CSALRGNEQFF.

V is TRBV5-6 and J is TRBJ2-2; 11 nucleotides match TRBD2. Germline V gene sequence: CDR1 SGHDT, CDR2 YYEEEE. CDR3 length equals 15 residues. J was trimmed by 8 bases and V by 4 bases; bases with no gene match: 7. CDR3 region: CASSRLTSGRGELFF. Here the CDR3 DNA reads TGTGCCAGCAGCCGCCTTACTAGCGGGAGAGGGGAGCTGTTTTTT.

This rearrangement joins TRBV6-5 to TRBJ2-1; the D is unclear. This CDR3 comprises 14 residues. With 3 bases removed from V and 6 bases from J, the gap between germline ends came to 12 bases. Germline loops: CDR1 MNHEY, CDR2 SVGAGI. This chain's CDR3 is CASSYTVATNEQFF. DNA of the CDR3: TGTGCCAGCAGTTATACAGTAGCCACCAATGAGCAGTTCTTC.

V and J are TRBV10-2 and TRBJ2-7; 9 bases map to TRBD2. The length of the CDR3 is 13 residues. Looked up from germline, CDR1 is WSHSY and CDR2 is SAAADI. The ends lost 7 bases at V and 5 bases at J; junction bases unmatched: 6. CDR3 sequence reads: CASKLGLAHEQYF. The DNA of the CDR3 is TGCGCCAGCAAACTGGGACTAGCCCACGAGCAGTACTTC.